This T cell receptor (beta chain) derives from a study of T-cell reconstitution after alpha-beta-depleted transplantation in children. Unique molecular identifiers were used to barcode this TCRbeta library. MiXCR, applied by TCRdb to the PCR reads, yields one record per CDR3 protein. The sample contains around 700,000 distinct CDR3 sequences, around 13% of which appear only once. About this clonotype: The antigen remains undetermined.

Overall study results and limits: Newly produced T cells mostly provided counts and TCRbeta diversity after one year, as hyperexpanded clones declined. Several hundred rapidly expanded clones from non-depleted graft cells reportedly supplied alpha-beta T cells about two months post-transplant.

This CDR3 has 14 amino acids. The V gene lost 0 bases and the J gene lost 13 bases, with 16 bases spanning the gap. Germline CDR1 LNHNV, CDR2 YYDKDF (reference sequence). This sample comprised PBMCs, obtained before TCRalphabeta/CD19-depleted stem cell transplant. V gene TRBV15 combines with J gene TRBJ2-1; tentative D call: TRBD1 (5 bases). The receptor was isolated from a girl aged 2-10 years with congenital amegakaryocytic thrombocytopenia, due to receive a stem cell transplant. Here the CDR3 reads CATSRDLGTGGQFF. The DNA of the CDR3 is TGTGCCACCAGCAGAGATCTTGGCACAGGCGGACAGTTCTTC.